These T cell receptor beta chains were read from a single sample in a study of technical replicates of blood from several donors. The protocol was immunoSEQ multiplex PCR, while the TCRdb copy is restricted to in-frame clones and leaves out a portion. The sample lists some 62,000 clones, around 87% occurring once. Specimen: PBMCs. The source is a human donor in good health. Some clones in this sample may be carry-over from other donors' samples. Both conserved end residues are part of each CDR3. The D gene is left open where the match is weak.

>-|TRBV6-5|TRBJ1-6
CASSSTERSPLHF
TGTGCCAGCAGTTCGACAGAGAGGTCACCCCTCCACTTT
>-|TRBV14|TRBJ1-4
CASSQGGYEKLFF
TGTGCCAGCAGCCAAGGAGGTTACGAAAAACTGTTTTTT
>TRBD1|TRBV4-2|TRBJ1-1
CASSRIPGQGAETEAFF
TGTGCCAGCAGCCGGATTCCGGGACAGGGGGCTGAGACTGAAGCTTTCTTT
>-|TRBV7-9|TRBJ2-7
CASSNLETDSNEQYF
TGTGCCAGCAGCAACCTGGAGACGGATTCTAACGAGCAGTACTTC
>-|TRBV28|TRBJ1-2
CASRSPGANDGYTF
TGTGCCAGCAGGTCCCCTGGAGCTAATGATGGCTACACCTTC
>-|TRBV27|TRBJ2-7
CASSSRPPIYEQYF
TGTGCCAGCAGTTCTAGGCCACCAATCTACGAGCAGTACTTC
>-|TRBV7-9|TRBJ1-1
CASSHDRTEAFF
TGTGCCAGCAGTCACGATCGGACTGAAGCTTTCTTT
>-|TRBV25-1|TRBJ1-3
CASSDPGSGNTIYF
TGTGCCAGCAGTGACCCCGGCTCTGGAAACACCATATATTTT
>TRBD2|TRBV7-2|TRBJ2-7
CASSARDSGSYEQYF
TGTGCCAGCAGCGCGAGAGACAGCGGGAGTTACGAGCAGTACTTC
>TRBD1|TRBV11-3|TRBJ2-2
CASSPQGAYTGELFF
TGTGCCAGCAGTCCCCAGGGGGCCTACACCGGGGAGCTGTTTTTT
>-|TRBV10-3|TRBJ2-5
CAISDNFRAATQYF
TGTGCCATCAGTGATAATTTCAGGGCGGCGACCCAGTACTTC
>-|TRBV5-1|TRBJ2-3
CASSLDGGGDTQYF
TGCGCCAGCAGCTTGGACGGAGGAGGAGATACGCAGTATTTT
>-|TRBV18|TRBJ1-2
CASSPQEGPNPNYGYTF
TGTGCCAGCTCACCACAGGAGGGGCCAAACCCTAACTATGGCTACACCTTC